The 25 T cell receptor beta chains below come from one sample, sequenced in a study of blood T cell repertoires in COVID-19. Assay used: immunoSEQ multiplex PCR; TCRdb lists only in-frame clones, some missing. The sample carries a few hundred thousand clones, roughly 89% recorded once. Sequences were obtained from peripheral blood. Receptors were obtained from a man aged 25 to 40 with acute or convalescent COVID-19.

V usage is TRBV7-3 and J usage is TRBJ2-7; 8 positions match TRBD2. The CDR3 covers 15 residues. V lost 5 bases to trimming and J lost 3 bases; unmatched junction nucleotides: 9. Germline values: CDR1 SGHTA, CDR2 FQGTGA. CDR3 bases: TGTGCCAGCAGCCGGGGACTAGGGGCTAGCTACGAGCAGTACTTC. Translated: CASSRGLGASYEQYF.

CDR3 coding DNA: TGTGCCAGCAGTTTAATTCAGGGGCCCATTCAGTACTTC. This sequence encodes CASSLIQGPIQYF. The V and J genes are TRBV28 and TRBJ2-4, with D possibly being TRBD1 (6 bases). The germline V gene has CDR1 MDHEN and CDR2 SYDVKM. Trimming left V 2 bases short and J 9 bases short, with 11 bases between. This CDR3 comprises 13 residues.

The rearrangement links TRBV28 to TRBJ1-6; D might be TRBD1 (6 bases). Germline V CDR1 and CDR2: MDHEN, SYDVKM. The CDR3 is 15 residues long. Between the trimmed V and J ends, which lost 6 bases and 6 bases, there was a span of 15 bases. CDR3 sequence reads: CASSQGPGANSPLHF. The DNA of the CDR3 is TGTGCCAGCAGCCAGGGTCCAGGGGCTAATTCACCCCTCCACTTT.

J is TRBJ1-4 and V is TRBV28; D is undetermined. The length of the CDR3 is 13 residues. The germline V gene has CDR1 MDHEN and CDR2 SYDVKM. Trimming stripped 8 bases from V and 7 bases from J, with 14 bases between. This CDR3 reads CASRTSGGEKLFF. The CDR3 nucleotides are TGTGCCAGCCGGACGTCGGGAGGTGAAAAACTGTTTTTT.

The CDR3 nucleotides are TGTGCCACCAGCAGAGGCGACAGGAACTATGGCTACACCTTC. It specifies CATSRGDRNYGYTF. This sequence joins TRBV15 and TRBJ1-2, with D perhaps TRBD1 (6 bases). V lost 1 base and J 2 bases, leaving 8 bases between the germline ends. Germline V CDR1 and CDR2: LNHNV, YYDKDF (reference sequence). The length of the CDR3 is 14 residues.

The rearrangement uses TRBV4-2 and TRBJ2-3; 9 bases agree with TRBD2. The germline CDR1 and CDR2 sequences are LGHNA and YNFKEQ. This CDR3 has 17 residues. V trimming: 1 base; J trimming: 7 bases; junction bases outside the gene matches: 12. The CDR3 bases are TGTGCCAGCAGCCAAGGCGTAATTAGCGGGGGACAAAATACGCAGTATTTT. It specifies CASSQGVISGGQNTQYF.

The CDR3 is CASSFTGFNQPQHF. The CDR3, as DNA: TGTGCCAGCAGTTTTACAGGTTTCAATCAGCCCCAGCATTTT. The chain recombines TRBV28 with TRBJ1-5; tentative D call: TRBD1 (5 bases). The CDR3 spans 14 residues. CDR1 is MDHEN and CDR2 is SYDVKM in the germline V gene. V was cut by 3 bases and J by 3 bases, with 9 bases left in between.

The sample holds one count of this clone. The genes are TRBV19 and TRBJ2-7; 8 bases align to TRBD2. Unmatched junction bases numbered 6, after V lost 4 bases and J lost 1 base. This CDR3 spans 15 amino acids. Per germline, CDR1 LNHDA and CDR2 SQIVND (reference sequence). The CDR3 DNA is TGTGCCAGTAGTACCGGGACTAGTTTATCCTACGAGCAGTACTTC. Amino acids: CASSTGTSLSYEQYF.

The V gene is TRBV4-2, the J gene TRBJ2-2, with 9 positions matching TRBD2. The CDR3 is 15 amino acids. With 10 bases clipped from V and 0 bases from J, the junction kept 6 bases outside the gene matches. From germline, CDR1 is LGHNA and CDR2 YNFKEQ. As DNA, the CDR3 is TGTGCCACAAATCTAGCGGGGACGAACACCGGGGAGCTGTTTTTT. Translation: CATNLAGTNTGELFF.

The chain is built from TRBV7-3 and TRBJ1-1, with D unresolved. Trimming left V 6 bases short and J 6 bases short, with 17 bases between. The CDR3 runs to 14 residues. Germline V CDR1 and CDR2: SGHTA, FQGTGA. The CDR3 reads CASSSPRFHAEAFF. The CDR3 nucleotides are TGTGCCAGCAGTTCTCCCCGGTTTCACGCTGAAGCTTTCTTT.

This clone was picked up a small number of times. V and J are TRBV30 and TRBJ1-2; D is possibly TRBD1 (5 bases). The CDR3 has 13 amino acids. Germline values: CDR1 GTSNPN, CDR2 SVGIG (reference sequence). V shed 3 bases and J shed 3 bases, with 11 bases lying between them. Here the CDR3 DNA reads TGTGCCTGGAGCGTGGACATATACTATGGCTACACCTTC. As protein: CAWSVDIYYGYTF.

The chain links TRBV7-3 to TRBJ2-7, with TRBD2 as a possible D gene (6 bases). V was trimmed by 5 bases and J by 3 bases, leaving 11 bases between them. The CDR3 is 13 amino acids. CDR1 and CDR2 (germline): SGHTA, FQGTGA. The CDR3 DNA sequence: TGTGCCAGCAGCCATGCGGAGGGCTACGAGCAGTACTTC. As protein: CASSHAEGYEQYF.

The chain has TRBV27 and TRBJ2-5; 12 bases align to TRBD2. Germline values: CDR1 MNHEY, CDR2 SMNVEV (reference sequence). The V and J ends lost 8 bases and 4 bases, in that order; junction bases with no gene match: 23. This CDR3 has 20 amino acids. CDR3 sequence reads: CASVGRTPGLAGAAIETQYF. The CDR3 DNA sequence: TGTGCCAGCGTGGGACGCACGCCGGGACTAGCGGGCGCGGCAATAGAGACCCAGTACTTC.

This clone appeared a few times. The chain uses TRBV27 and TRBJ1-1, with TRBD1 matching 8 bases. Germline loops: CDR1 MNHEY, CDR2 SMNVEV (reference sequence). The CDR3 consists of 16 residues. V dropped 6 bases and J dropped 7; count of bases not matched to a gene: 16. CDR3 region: CASSHRTGWPPFEAFF. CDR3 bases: TGTGCCAGCAGCCACCGGACAGGGTGGCCTCCTTTTGAAGCTTTCTTT.

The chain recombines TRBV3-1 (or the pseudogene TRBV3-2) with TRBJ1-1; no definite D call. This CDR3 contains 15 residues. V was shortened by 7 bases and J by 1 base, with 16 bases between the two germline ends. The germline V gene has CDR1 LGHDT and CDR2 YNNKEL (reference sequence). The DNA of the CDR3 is TGTGCCAGCACCGAATCAGGAGGCAGGAACACTGAAGCTTTCTTT. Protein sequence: CASTESGGRNTEAFF.

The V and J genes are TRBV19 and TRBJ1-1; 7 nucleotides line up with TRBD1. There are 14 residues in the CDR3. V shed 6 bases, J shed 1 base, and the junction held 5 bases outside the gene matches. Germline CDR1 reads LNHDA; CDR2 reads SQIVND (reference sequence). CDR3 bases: TGTGCCAGTAGCCGACAGGGCTCGAACACTGAAGCTTTCTTT. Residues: CASSRQGSNTEAFF. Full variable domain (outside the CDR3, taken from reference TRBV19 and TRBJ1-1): DGGITQSPKYLFRKEGQNVTLSCEQNLNHDAMYWYRQDPGQGLRLIYYSQIVNDFQKGDIAEGYSVSREKKESFPLTVTSAQKNPTAFYLCASSRQGSNTEAFFGQGTRLTVV.

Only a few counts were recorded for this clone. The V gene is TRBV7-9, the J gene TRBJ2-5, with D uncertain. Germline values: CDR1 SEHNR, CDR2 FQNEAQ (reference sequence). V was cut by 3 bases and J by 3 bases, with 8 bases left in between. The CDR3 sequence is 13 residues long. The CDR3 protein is CASSFLGEETQYF. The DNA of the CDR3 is TGTGCCAGCAGCTTTTTGGGCGAAGAGACCCAGTACTTC.

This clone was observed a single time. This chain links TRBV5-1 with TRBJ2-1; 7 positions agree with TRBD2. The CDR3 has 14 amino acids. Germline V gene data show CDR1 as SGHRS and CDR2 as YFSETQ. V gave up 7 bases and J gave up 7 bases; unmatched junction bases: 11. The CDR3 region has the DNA TGCGCCAGCTCATCCTCGGGACTACCGAATGAGCAGTTCTTC. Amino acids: CASSSSGLPNEQFF.

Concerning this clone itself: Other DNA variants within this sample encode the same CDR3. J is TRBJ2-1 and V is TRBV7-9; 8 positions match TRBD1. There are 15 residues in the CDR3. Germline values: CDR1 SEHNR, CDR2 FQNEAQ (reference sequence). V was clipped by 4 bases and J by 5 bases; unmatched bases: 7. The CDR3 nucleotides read TGTGCCAGCAGCTCCGGACAGGGCGTCCACAATGAGCAGTTCTTC. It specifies CASSSGQGVHNEQFF.

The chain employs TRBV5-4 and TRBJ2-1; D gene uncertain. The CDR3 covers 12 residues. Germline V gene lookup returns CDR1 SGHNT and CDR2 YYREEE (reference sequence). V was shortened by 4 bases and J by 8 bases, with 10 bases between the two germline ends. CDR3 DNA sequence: TGTGCCAGCAGCCTGACATACGATGAGCAGTTCTTC. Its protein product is CASSLTYDEQFF.

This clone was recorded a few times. CDR3 bases: TGTGCCAGCAGTTACTTCAGTCTTTACAGCAATCAGCCCCAGCATTTT. It yields the protein CASSYFSLYSNQPQHF. V is TRBV6-6 and J is TRBJ1-5; D is undetermined. Germline V lookup: CDR1 MNHNY, CDR2 SVGAGI (reference sequence). The CDR3 has 16 residues. The V and J ends lost 1 base and 1 base respectively, with 11 bases between them.

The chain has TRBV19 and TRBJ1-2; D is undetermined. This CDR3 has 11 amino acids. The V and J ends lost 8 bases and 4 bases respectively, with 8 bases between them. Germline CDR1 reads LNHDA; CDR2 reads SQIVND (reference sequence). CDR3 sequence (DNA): TGTGCCAGTTCCGAGGGCTATGGCTACACCTTC. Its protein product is CASSEGYGYTF.

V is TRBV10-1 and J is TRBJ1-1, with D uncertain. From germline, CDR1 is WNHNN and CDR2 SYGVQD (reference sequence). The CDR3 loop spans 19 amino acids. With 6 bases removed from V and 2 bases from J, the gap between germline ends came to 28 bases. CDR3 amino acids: CASSETGSPTVFTNTEAFF. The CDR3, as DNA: TGCGCCAGCAGCGAAACGGGATCCCCAACCGTTTTCACCAACACTGAAGCTTTCTTT.

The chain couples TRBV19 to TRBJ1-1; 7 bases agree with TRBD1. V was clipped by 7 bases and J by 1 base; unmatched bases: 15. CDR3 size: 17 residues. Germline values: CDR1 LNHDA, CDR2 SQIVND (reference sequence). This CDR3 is CASIPPRGARRNTEAFF. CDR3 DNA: TGTGCCAGTATTCCCCCCAGGGGGGCGCGGAGGAACACTGAAGCTTTCTTT.

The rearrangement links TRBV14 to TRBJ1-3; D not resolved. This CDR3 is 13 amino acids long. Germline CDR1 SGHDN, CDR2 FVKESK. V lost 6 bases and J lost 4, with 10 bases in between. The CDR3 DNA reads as TGTGCCAGCAGACTACACGGGGGAAACACCATATATTTT. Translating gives CASRLHGGNTIYF.